What follows is one T cell receptor beta chain and its context. TCRdb passed the RT-PCR reads through MiXCR, listing each CDR3 protein once. The table records more than 450,000 distinct CDR3 sequences, over 9% of them present only once. This sample was taken from a study of response to subunit inactivated influenza vaccine. Germline values: CDR1 DFQATT, CDR2 SNEGSKA (reference sequence). The V gene lost 3 bases and the J gene lost 2 bases, with 5 bases spanning the gap. The CDR3 sequence is 11 residues long. These data were also filed under a second study, of T cells expressing NK-cell markers. This second report adds: 5'RACE template switching with UMIs generated TCR beta cDNA. Roughly six donors showed dominant NKG2C+ clonotypes comprising about 1.0-7.5% of their CD8+ T cells.

The chain couples TRBV20-1 to TRBJ2-7; D unclear. This clonotype was sampled from a middle-aged man who received an inactivated influenza vaccine. The sequencing used PBMCs from blood, collected on the day of vaccination. This CDR3 is CSASSPYEQYF. The CDR3 DNA is TGCAGTGCTAGCTCCCCCTACGAGCAGTACTTC.